This entry features one TCR beta chain sequence. Its target is unknown. TCRdb re-called the RT-PCR reads with MiXCR, one entry per CDR3 protein. Found here are a few hundred thousand distinct CDR3 sequences, around 15% of them singletons; the top ten hold roughly 11%. This sample was taken from a study of response to subunit inactivated influenza vaccine. General study points: Seasonal influenza vaccination, on each occasion, was suggested by the authors to recruit few new T cells.

The sample consisted of PBMCs from blood, taken 11 to 12 days after vaccination. This TCR was sampled from a man aged 50 to 60 who received an inactivated influenza vaccine.

The CDR3 sequence: CSARAYYSGANVLTF. CDR3 in DNA: TGCAGTGCTAGAGCTTACTACTCTGGGGCCAACGTCCTGACTTTC. J is TRBJ2-6 and V is TRBV20-1; D remains unclear. Germline V gene lookup returns CDR1 DFQATT and CDR2 SNEGSKA (reference sequence). Trimming left V 1 base short and J 0 bases short, with 7 bases between. The CDR3 runs to 15 residues.